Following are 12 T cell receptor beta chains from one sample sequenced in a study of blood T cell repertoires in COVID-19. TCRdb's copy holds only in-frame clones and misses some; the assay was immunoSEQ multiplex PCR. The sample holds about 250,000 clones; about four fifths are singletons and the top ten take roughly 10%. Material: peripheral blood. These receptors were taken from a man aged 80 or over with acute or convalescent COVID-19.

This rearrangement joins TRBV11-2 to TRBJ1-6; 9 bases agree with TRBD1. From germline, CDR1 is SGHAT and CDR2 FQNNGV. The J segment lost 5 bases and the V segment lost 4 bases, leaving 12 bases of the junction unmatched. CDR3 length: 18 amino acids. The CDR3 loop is CASSYFFTGTGNNSPLHF. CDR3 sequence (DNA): TGTGCCAGCAGCTACTTTTTTACCGGGACAGGGAATAATTCACCCCTCCACTTT.

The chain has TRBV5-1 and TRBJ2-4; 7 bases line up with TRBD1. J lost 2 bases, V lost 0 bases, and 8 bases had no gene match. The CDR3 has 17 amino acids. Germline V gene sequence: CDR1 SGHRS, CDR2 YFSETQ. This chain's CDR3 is CASSLVGDRRTKNIQYF. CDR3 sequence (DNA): TGCGCCAGCAGCTTGGTTGGGGACAGACGGACCAAAAACATTCAGTACTTC. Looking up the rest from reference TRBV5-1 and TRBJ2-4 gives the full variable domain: KAGVTQTPRYLIKTRGQQVTLSCSPISGHRSVSWYQQTPGQGLQFLFEYFSETQRNKGNFPGRFSGRQFSNSRSEMNVSTLELGDSALYLCASSLVGDRRTKNIQYFGAGTRLSVL.

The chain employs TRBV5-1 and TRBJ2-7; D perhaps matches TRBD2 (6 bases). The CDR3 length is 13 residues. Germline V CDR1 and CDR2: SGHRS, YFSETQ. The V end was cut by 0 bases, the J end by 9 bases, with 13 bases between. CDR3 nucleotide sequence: TGCGCCAGCAGCTTGGCCGTGGGGCGGGGGCAGTACTTC. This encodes CASSLAVGRGQYF.

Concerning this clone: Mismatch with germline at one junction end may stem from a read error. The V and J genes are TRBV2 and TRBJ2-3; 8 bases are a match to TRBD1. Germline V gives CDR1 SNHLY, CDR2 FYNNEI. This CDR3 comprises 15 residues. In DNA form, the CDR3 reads TGTGCCAGCAGAGAAGACAGGGGCGGCACAGATACGCAGTATTTT. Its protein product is CASREDRGGTDTQYF. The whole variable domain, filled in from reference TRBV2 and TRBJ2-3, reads EPEVTQTPSHQVTQMGQEVILRCVPISNHLYFYWYRQILGQKVEFLVSFYNNEISEKSEIFDDQFSVERPDGSNFTLKIRSTKLEDSAMYFCASREDRGGTDTQYFGPGTRLTVL.

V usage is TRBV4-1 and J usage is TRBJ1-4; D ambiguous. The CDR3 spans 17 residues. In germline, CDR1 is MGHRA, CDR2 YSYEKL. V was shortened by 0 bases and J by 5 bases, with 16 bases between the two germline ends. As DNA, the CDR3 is TGCGCCAGCAGCCAAGACCCCAAGAGAGGGCTAAATGAAAAACTGTTTTTT. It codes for CASSQDPKRGLNEKLFF.

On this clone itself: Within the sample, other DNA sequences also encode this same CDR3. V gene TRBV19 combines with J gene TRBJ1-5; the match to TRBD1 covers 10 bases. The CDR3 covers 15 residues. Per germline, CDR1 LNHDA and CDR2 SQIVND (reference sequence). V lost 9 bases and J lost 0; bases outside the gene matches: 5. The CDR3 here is CASRDRGFSNQPQHF. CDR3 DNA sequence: TGTGCCAGCCGGGACAGGGGTTTTAGCAATCAGCCCCAGCATTTT.

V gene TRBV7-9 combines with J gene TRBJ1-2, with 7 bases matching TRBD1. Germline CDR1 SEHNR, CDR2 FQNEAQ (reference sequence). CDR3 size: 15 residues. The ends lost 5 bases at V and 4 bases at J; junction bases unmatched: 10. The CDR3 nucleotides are TGTGCCAGCAGCCCGTCGAAGGGGGCCGGCTATGGCTACACCTTC. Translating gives CASSPSKGAGYGYTF.

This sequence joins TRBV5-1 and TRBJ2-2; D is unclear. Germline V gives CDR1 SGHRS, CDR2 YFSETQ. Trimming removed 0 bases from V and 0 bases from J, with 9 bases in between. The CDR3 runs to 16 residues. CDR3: CASSLEVTPNTGELFF. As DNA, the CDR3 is TGCGCCAGCAGCTTGGAGGTGACTCCGAACACCGGGGAGCTGTTTTTT. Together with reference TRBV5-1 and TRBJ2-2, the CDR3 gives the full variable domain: KAGVTQTPRYLIKTRGQQVTLSCSPISGHRSVSWYQQTPGQGLQFLFEYFSETQRNKGNFPGRFSGRQFSNSRSEMNVSTLELGDSALYLCASSLEVTPNTGELFFGEGSRLTVL.

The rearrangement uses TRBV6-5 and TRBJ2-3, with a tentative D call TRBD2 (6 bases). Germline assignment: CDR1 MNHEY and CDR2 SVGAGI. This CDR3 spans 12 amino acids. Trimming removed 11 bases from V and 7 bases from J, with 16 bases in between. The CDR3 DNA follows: TGTGCCGCGGGGTTGGGACGCAATACGCAGTATTTT. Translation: CAAGLGRNTQYF.

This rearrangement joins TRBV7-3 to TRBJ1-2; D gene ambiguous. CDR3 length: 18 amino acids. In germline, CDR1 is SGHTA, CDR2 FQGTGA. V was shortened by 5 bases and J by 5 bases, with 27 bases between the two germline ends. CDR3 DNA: TGTGCCAGCAGCCAAAAAAGGATTTCCCTCCGAGGACTATATGGCTACACCTTC. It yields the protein CASSQKRISLRGLYGYTF.

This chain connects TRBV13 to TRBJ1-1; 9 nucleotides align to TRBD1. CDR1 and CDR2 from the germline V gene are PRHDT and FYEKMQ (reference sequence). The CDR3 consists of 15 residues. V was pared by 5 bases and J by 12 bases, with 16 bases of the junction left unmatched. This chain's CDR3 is CASSPGRTGEAATFF. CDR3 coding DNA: TGTGCCAGCAGCCCGGGGAGGACAGGGGAGGCCGCTACTTTCTTT.

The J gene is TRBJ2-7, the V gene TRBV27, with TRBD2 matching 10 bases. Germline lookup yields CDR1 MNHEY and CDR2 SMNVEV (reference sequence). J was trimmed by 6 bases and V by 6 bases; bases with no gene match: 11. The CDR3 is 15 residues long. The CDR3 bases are TGTGCCAGCAGCCCAGAAGCGGGGGGGCGGGGCGAGCAGTACTTC. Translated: CASSPEAGGRGEQYF.